This record concerns one T cell receptor beta chain sequence. This clonotype was seen once. The antigen it binds to is not known. A much larger clone differs by one base, so this may be a read error. The data originate from a study of naive and memory T cell subsets (dated 2017 in TCRdb). General notes on the study: The figure summarizing the skin biopsy and whole blood samples listed some 10 blood donors, 7 tuberculin skin test biopsies and 3 saline control biopsies. Usually PCR2 was run as a SYBR Green qPCR and stopped at a set threshold, although low-input samples could use end-point PCR (roughly 6 cycles) instead.

Points the paper makes about the study in general: The RNA-based method was acknowledged as potentially sensitive to TCR transcript changes with T cell activation and differentiation.

CDR1 SQVTM and CDR2 ANQGSEA were looked up in the germline V gene. The CDR3 runs 13 residues from the cysteine to the phenylalanine. Just CDR3 DNA is preserved here, 39 bases in frame from base 1. V is pruned by 8 bases and J by 1 base, leaving 8 bases of the junction without a gene match. Library method: 5' RACE. The ligated cDNA was amplified in four rounds of PCR with nested alpha and beta constant region primers together with the SP2 primer. TCR RNA was reverse transcribed with SuperScript IV using alpha and beta constant region primers for the blood and skin samples. Using T4 RNA ligase 1, an oligonucleotide carrying both the Illumina SP2 primer and a UMI was ligated onto the 3' end of the cDNA. The 12-nucleotide UMI was composed of two random hexamers separated by an eight-base spacer, which was included to prevent hairpin formation. TCR alpha and beta chain libraries were processed separately from the second PCR onward, with dual indexing for multiplexing. After pooling, the indexed libraries were analyzed by capillary electrophoresis and sequenced on either an Illumina MiSeq or NextSeq. PhiX DNA at roughly 4.5-7.5% was added to the libraries to raise base diversity and improve cluster recognition. Concerning the study's data processing: Demultiplexor extracted UMIs from read 2, combined them with read 1 TCR sequence, and split reads by sample indices. Decombinator identified V and J genes and V-J junctions, assigning each TCR a five-part identifier including V and J deletions. Collapsinator used UMIs to correct sequencing errors and PCR amplification heterogeneity, yielding UMI-based abundance per TCR. CDR3Translator converted identifiers to nucleotide sequence, translated to amino acids, and extracted CDR3 regions using terminal motifs. After normalization to the amount of input RNA, the error-corrected alpha and beta TCR counts from blood and from skin were compared. TCRdb applied fastp at Q25 and MiXCR to the public reads, then kept only in-frame beta chains. Each CDR3 protein gets just one entry, which takes the most common genes and DNA from the rows behind it. In this record, the V and J calls reflect TCRdb's handling and not the investigators' own analysis. For this sample there are approximately 49,000 distinct CDR3 sequences; approximately 4.5% appear just once. The top ten clones comprise more than 0.75% of the sample.

Using 3' ligation of a UMI-containing oligonucleotide to TCR cDNA, the study laid out a robust and sensitive protocol to amplify, sequence and analyze TCRs. For whole blood analysis, over 2 ml of peripheral blood was collected from healthy adult volunteers into Tempus tubes, and RNA was extracted following the manufacturer's instructions. Before reverse transcription, total RNA that had not been cell sorted was treated with RQ1 DNase, with a target input of about 1 to 1000 ng. To check how robust the pipeline was in samples where T cells make up a minority population, libraries were built from skin biopsies and whole blood.

This sequence originates from a female donor in good health. The rearranged chain carries TRBV29-1 and TRBJ2-7; TRBD2 fits 7 bases in the junction. The DNA reads as follows: TGCAGCTACTTAGTGGGAGGGTCCTACGAGCAGTACTTC. Its protein product is CSYLVGGSYEQYF.